Listed below are T cell receptor beta chains from one sample, sequenced in a study of T cell repertoires in ileal Crohn's disease. TCRdb keeps only in-frame clones here, not all; method: immunoSEQ multiplex PCR. The sample carries under 20,000 clones, 70% to 90% recorded once. The sequenced sample consisted of ileal tissue. These receptor sequences come from an adult with Crohn's disease. The CDR3 runs from the conserved cysteine through the conserved F or W. The D gene is left open where the match is weak. The size entry is marked missing in some rows and otherwise reads once, few, many or a size class.

d_call	clone_size	v_call	j_call	cdr3_aa	cdr3_nt
-	-	TRBV4-2	TRBJ1-3	CASSQRDGSGDTIYF	TGTGCCAGCAGCCAAAGAGACGGGAGTGGTGACACCATATATTTT
TRBD1	once	TRBV7-9	TRBJ2-7	CASSPPGQTYEQYF	TGTGCCAGCAGCCCCCCGGGACAGACCTACGAGCAGTACTTC
-	-	TRBV4-2	TRBJ1-3	CASSDRGGTDGNTIYF	TGTGCCAGCAGCGACCGAGGGGGAACGGATGGAAACACCATATATTTT
-	-	TRBV4-3	TRBJ1-5	CASSRGQRNQPQHF	TGCGCCAGCAGCCGCGGACAGCGAAATCAGCCCCAGCATTTT
-	-	TRBV5-5	TRBJ2-1	CASSLGPVGNNEQFF	TGTGCCAGCAGCCTGGGGCCAGTCGGGAACAATGAGCAGTTCTTC
TRBD2	-	TRBV7-2	TRBJ2-1	CASSLNAGGYNEQFF	TGTGCCAGCAGCTTAAATGCGGGGGGTTACAATGAGCAGTTCTTC
TRBD2	-	TRBV5-5	TRBJ2-7	CASSSDRTSGGSYEQYF	TGTGCCAGCAGCTCCGACAGGACTAGCGGAGGATCCTACGAGCAGTACTTC
-	once	TRBV4-3	TRBJ1-1	CASSRGQFATEAFF	TGCGCCAGCAGCCGAGGACAGTTCGCCACTGAAGCTTTCTTT
TRBD1	once	TRBV5-1	TRBJ1-4	CASSNQGASLFEKLFF	TGCGCCAGCAGCAACCAGGGGGCGAGCCTTTTCGAAAAACTGTTTTTT
TRBD1	-	TRBV6-5	TRBJ1-2	CASTVDRAYGYTF	TGTGCCAGTACGGTGGACAGGGCGTATGGCTACACCTTC
-	-	TRBV7-3	TRBJ1-1	CASSPPQGGFYTEAFF	TGTGCCAGCAGCCCTCCGCAGGGAGGGTTTTACACTGAAGCTTTCTTT
-	-	TRBV19	TRBJ1-1	CASSIRLFGQAFF	TGTGCCAGTAGTATAAGACTCTTTGGCCAAGCTTTCTTT
-	once	TRBV7-2	TRBJ2-7	CASSLGPDEGEQYF	TGTGCCAGCAGCTTAGGGCCAGATGAGGGCGAGCAGTACTTC
-	-	TRBV7-6	TRBJ1-1	CASSLVRGNTEAFF	TGTGCCAGCAGCTTAGTCCGCGGAAACACTGAAGCTTTCTTT
TRBD2	-	TRBV7-6	TRBJ2-3	CASSLRLAGGLESTDTQYF	TGTGCCAGCAGCTTGCGACTAGCGGGGGGATTGGAATCCACAGATACGCAGTATTTT
TRBD2	-	TRBV7-9	TRBJ2-5	CASSLGLAELQETQYF	TGTGCCAGCAGCTTGGGACTAGCGGAGCTCCAAGAGACCCAGTACTTC
-	-	TRBV15	TRBJ1-4	CATSRALGGEGEKLFF	TGTGCCACCAGCAGAGCCCTCGGGGGAGAAGGGGAAAAACTGTTTTTT
TRBD1	-	TRBV5-1	TRBJ1-2	CASSFQGAGGYGYTF	TGCGCCAGCAGCTTCCAGGGGGCTGGGGGCTATGGCTACACCTTC
-	once	TRBV19	TRBJ1-2	CASSNFQFVQGYTF	TGTGCCAGTAGTAATTTCCAATTCGTGCAGGGCTACACCTTC
-	-	TRBV30	TRBJ2-7	CAWSRGALYEQYF	TGTGCCTGGAGTCGGGGGGCCCTTTACGAGCAGTACTTC
-	-	TRBV6-6	TRBJ1-6	CASTPPGDNSPLHF	TGTGCCAGCACCCCACCCGGGGATAATTCACCCCTCCACTTT
-	-	TRBV11-1	TRBJ1-3	CASSSLRRTVSGNTIYF	TGTGCCAGCAGCTCCTTACGCCGGACTGTCTCTGGAAACACCATATATTTT
-	-	TRBV6-6	TRBJ1-4	CASVRGQNEKLFF	TGTGCCAGCGTAAGGGGACAAAATGAAAAACTGTTTTTT
TRBD1	-	TRBV14	TRBJ1-6	CASSKGQRRSPLHF	TGTGCCAGCAGCAAGGGACAGCGGCGTTCACCCCTCCACTTT
-	-	TRBV21-1	TRBJ2-2	CASSQTGGKNTGELFF	TGTGCCAGCAGTCAGACAGGGGGCAAGAACACCGGGGAGCTGTTTTTT
TRBD1	-	TRBV10-3	TRBJ2-3	CAVGQVSTDTQYF	TGTGCCGTGGGACAGGTTTCCACAGATACGCAGTATTTT
-	once	TRBV27	TRBJ2-2	CASSLQGTGELFF	TGTGCCAGCAGTTTACAGGGGACCGGGGAGCTGTTTTTT
-	-	TRBV5-1	TRBJ2-5	CASSLGLQETQYF	TGCGCCAGCAGCTTGGGACTTCAAGAGACCCAGTACTTC
-	-	TRBV4-2	TRBJ1-1	CASSQDWSTEAFF	TGTGCCAGCAGCCAAGATTGGAGCACTGAAGCTTTCTTT
-	-	TRBV30	TRBJ1-1	CAWSPSRVTEAFF	TGTGCCTGGAGCCCCAGCAGGGTTACTGAAGCTTTCTTT
TRBD2	-	TRBV9	TRBJ2-3	CASGAGLAGTNTDTQYF	TGTGCCAGCGGCGCCGGACTAGCGGGGACCAACACAGATACGCAGTATTTT
TRBD1	-	TRBV9	TRBJ1-1	CASLEGAGTEAFF	TGTGCCAGCTTGGAGGGGGCCGGCACTGAAGCTTTCTTT
-	-	TRBV30	TRBJ1-4	CAWAISTTNEKLFF	TGTGCCTGGGCGATAAGCACAACTAATGAAAAACTGTTTTTT
TRBD2	-	TRBV5-1	TRBJ2-3	CASSLAGLAGDTQYF	TGCGCCAGCAGCTTGGCGGGGCTAGCGGGGGATACGCAGTATTTT
TRBD1	-	TRBV29-1	TRBJ1-4	CSVSQGGEEKLFF	TGCAGCGTTTCACAGGGGGGCGAGGAAAAACTGTTTTTT
-	once	TRBV7-8	TRBJ1-1	CASSGPDTMNTEAFF	TGTGCCAGCAGCGGGCCGGACACTATGAACACTGAAGCTTTCTTT
-	-	TRBV5-1	TRBJ2-1	CASSFQRYNEQFF	TGCGCCAGCAGCTTCCAGCGGTACAATGAGCAGTTCTTC
-	-	TRBV29-1	TRBJ1-2	CSVGAGMNYGYTF	TGCAGCGTTGGGGCAGGGATGAACTATGGCTACACCTTC
-	-	TRBV6-5	TRBJ2-3	CASSRADTQYF	TGTGCCAGCAGTCGCGCAGATACGCAGTATTTT
TRBD1	-	TRBV30	TRBJ1-1	CASTGGIAEAFF	TGTGCCTCAACAGGGGGTATAGCTGAAGCTTTCTTT
-	-	TRBV6-5	TRBJ1-3	CASSYQKGNTIYF	TGTGCCAGCAGTTACCAGAAAGGAAACACCATATATTTT
-	-	TRBV27	TRBJ1-5	CASSLFSQGNQPQHF	TGTGCCAGCAGTTTATTCTCACAGGGCAATCAGCCCCAGCATTTT
TRBD1	-	TRBV28	TRBJ1-1	CASSGPLGRGRVTEAFF	TGTGCCAGCAGTGGACCTCTTGGCAGGGGGCGGGTCACTGAAGCTTTCTTT
TRBD1	-	TRBV18	TRBJ2-7	CASSQEAGTGRYEQYF	TGTGCCAGCTCACAGGAGGCCGGGACAGGGCGGTACGAGCAGTACTTC
TRBD1	-	TRBV19	TRBJ2-2	CASHKDRGRGGELFF	TGTGCCAGCCACAAGGACAGGGGGCGAGGCGGGGAGCTGTTTTTT
TRBD2	-	TRBV10-3	TRBJ2-1	CAISGTSGGANEQFF	TGTGCCATCAGTGGGACTAGCGGGGGGGCAAATGAGCAGTTCTTC